Each of the 3 T cell receptor beta chains below was sequenced from the same sample in a study of T cell repertoires in cytomegalovirus infection. One entry per CDR3 protein results from TCRdb running MiXCR on the reads. Altogether 100,000 to 150,000 distinct CDR3 sequences are present, 24% being singletons, with the ten largest covering roughly 35%. These TCRs are of unknown antigen specificity. The sequencing sample was made of PBMCs, sequenced either directly or after in vitro stimulation (not recorded which). These receptor sequences come from a human donor in good health (CMV status not recorded). Some clones in this sample may be carry-over from other donors' samples.

V gene TRBV7-2 combines with J gene TRBJ2-3; D remains unclear. Germline V lookup: CDR1 SGHTA, CDR2 FQGNSA. The CDR3 loop spans 12 amino acids. Trimming cost V 3 bases and J 14 bases, with 15 bases left between them. CDR3 sequence: CASSLVGTLGYF. The CDR3 DNA sequence: TGTGCCAGCAGCTTGGTCGGAACCCTGGGGTATTTT.

The table lists this clonotype with many counts. V usage is TRBV28 and J usage is TRBJ1-1; no reliable D call. V was clipped by 2 bases and J by 2 bases, with 21 bases between them. Germline V gives CDR1 MDHEN, CDR2 SYDVKM. The CDR3 has 18 amino acids. CDR3 loop: CASSLNPKDGSANTEAFF. CDR3 sequence (DNA): TGTGCCAGCAGTTTAAATCCCAAAGATGGTTCAGCCAACACTGAAGCTTTCTTT.

The chain combines TRBV6-5 with TRBJ1-1; D is perhaps TRBD1 (5 bases). V was trimmed by 6 bases and J by 5 bases, leaving 22 bases between them. This CDR3 is built from 16 residues. Germline V gene data show CDR1 as MNHEY and CDR2 as SVGAGI. The DNA of the CDR3 is TGTGCCAGCAGGGCGGGGACCGGACAATTTGGGACTGAAGCTTTCTTT. It yields the protein CASRAGTGQFGTEAFF.